The sequence of this T cell receptor beta chain was determined in a study of T cells in localized non-small cell lung cancer. Study conclusions and caveats: Uninvolved adjacent lung, not tumor, had the highest T cell clonality.

TCRdb's copy holds only in-frame clones and misses some; the assay was immunoSEQ multiplex PCR. The profile covers tens of thousands of clones, with approximately 83% appearing a single time and more than 4.5% taken by the ten largest. The CDR3 spans 13 residues. The germline V and J ends were trimmed by 3 bases and 5 bases, with 10 bases remaining between them. The germline CDR1 and CDR2 sequences are SGHDN and FVKESK. A note on this clone: Its target is unknown.

The source material was PBMCs, sampled before any cancer treatment. This chain uses TRBV14 with TRBJ1-1; maybe TRBD1 (5 bases). This clonotype was obtained from a man aged 40-75 years with stage II lung adenocarcinoma. CDR3 amino acids: CASSHGGGTEAFF. CDR3 DNA: TGTGCCAGCAGCCACGGGGGGGGAACTGAAGCTTTCTTT.